This paragraph reports one TCR beta chain. The data derive from a study of blood T cell repertoires in COVID-19. The V end lost 0 bases, the J end lost 4 bases, and 10 bases lay between the germline ends. The CDR3 is 15 amino acids. CDR1 MGHRA and CDR2 YSYEKL come from the germline V gene. Profiled with immunoSEQ multiplex PCR; TCRdb holds only in-frame clones, not every one. The sample includes tens of thousands of clones, about three quarters seen only once; the top ten take over 25%. V is TRBV4-1 and J is TRBJ1-5; D may be TRBD1 (5 bases). This clonotype was obtained from a woman older than 75 with active or convalescent COVID-19. The sample comprised peripheral blood. The CDR3 nucleotides are TGCGCCAGCAGCCAAGATAAGGCAGGGAATCAGCCCCAGCATTTT. Translating gives CASSQDKAGNQPQHF.